This T cell receptor beta chain stems from a study of T cell repertoires in cytomegalovirus infection. Study-level information: It was the public TCR beta signatures that indicated both CMV infection and matching HLA type.

In its sample, this clonotype was seen many times. The antigen remains unidentified. From the reads, TCRdb called clonotypes with MiXCR, one entry per CDR3 protein. The data show 200,000 to 300,000 distinct CDR3 sequences, roughly 13% seen once. Study results and limitations: People with CMV and the relevant HLA were identified by cumulative public TCR beta family frequency.

V lost 3 bases, J lost 0 bases, and 6 bases lay in between. The length of the CDR3 is 14 residues. Germline V CDR1 and CDR2: SGHVS, FQNEAQ. This TCR came from a human donor in good health (CMV status not recorded). Some clones in this sample may be carry-over from other donors' samples. This sequence joins TRBV7-8 and TRBJ2-1, with D hard to call. Specimen: PBMCs. CDR3 sequence (DNA): TGTGCCAGCAGCTTTTTGGACTCCTACAATGAGCAGTTCTTC. As protein: CASSFLDSYNEQFF.